These 31 T cell receptor beta chains were all obtained from the same sample, sequenced in a study of siplizumab effects on memory and regulatory T cells. The table came from immunoSEQ multiplex PCR; TCRdb's copy has only in-frame clones and leaves some out. The sample lists about 50,000 clones, about 88% occurring once. Sequencing used naive CD8+ T cells sorted from blood. The receptors were gathered from a human donor in good health.

The chain couples TRBV2 to TRBJ2-4; a weak D match, TRBD2 (5 bases). The CDR3 runs 17 residues. Germline V gene lookup returns CDR1 SNHLY and CDR2 FYNNEI. The V gene lost 4 bases and the J gene lost 2 bases, with 18 bases spanning the gap. This CDR3 is CASSVGGPGNPKNIQYF. As DNA, the CDR3 is TGTGCCAGCAGTGTCGGAGGACCGGGTAATCCCAAAAACATTCAGTACTTC. Complete variable domain (other parts from reference TRBV2 and TRBJ2-4): EPEVTQTPSHQVTQMGQEVILRCVPISNHLYFYWYRQILGQKVEFLVSFYNNEISEKSEIFDDQFSVERPDGSNFTLKIRSTKLEDSAMYFCASSVGGPGNPKNIQYFGAGTRLSVL.

A note on this clone: At one boundary the junction diverges from the germline segment, which might be a read error. J is TRBJ2-5 and V is TRBV7-7, with D maybe TRBD2 (7 bases). CDR1 is SSHAT, CDR2 FNYEAQ, per germline (reference sequence). The CDR3 length is 15 residues. CDR3 region: CASSPAWGGDETQYF. CDR3 sequence (DNA): TGTGCTAGCAGCCCGGCTTGGGGGGGCGATGAGACCCAGTACTTC. The entire variable domain, with the rest obtained from reference TRBV7-7 and TRBJ2-5, is as follows: GAGVSQSPRYKVTKRGQDVTLRCDPISSHATLYWYQQALGQGPEFLTYFNYEAQPDKSGLPSDRFSAERPEGSISTLTIQRTEQRDSAMYRCASSPAWGGDETQYFGPGTRLLVL.

The chain uses TRBV6-6 and TRBJ1-2, with TRBD1 identical over 7 bases. V lost 2 bases, J lost 3 bases, and 3 bases stayed unmatched. Germline CDR1 reads MNHNY; CDR2 reads SVGAGI (reference sequence). This CDR3 region has 14 residues. CDR3 in DNA: TGTGCCAGCAGTTACCTAGACAGGGACTATGGCTACACCTTC. It yields the protein CASSYLDRDYGYTF.

This rearrangement joins TRBV27 to TRBJ2-2; 9 nucleotides line up with TRBD1. This CDR3 is built from 13 residues. CDR1 MNHEY and CDR2 SMNVEV come from the germline V gene (reference sequence). The V gene end was trimmed by 10 bases and the J gene end by 5 bases; junction bases not matched to a gene: 5. For the CDR3, the DNA is TGTGCCACACGGACAGGGGAAACCGGGGAGCTGTTTTTT. It encodes CATRTGETGELFF.

The chain carries TRBV11-2 and TRBJ1-4; D may be TRBD1 (5 bases). Germline V gene data show CDR1 as SGHAT and CDR2 as FQNNGV. The V end was cut by 2 bases, the J end by 8 bases, with 18 bases between. The CDR3 sequence is 16 residues long. This CDR3 is CASSLRGDAFSEKLFF. DNA of the CDR3: TGTGCCAGCAGCTTACGGGGGGACGCCTTCTCCGAAAAACTGTTTTTT.

V and J are TRBV6-6 and TRBJ1-2, with a weak D call TRBD1 (5 bases). The CDR3 has 15 amino acids. With 0 bases removed from V and 7 bases from J, the gap between germline ends came to 15 bases. Germline CDR1 MNHNY, CDR2 SVGAGI (reference sequence). The CDR3, as DNA: TGTGCCAGCAGTTACTCTCACCCCACCGGGGGTGGCTACACCTTC. Translated: CASSYSHPTGGGYTF.

The chain carries TRBV13 and TRBJ2-1; D remains ambiguous. Germline values: CDR1 PRHDT, CDR2 FYEKMQ (reference sequence). The CDR3 spans 13 residues. The V end lost 4 bases, the J end lost 3 bases, and 7 bases lay between the germline ends. CDR3 region: CASSSPGYNEQFF. The CDR3 nucleotides are TGTGCCAGCAGCTCTCCAGGCTACAATGAGCAGTTCTTC.

This clone was found once. CDR3 in DNA: TGTGCCAGCAGTGGACTAGTCTCGGGGGAGACCCAGTACTTC. Translating gives CASSGLVSGETQYF. The genes are TRBV6-5 and TRBJ2-5; TRBD2 matches at 7 bases. V shed 5 bases and J 5 bases; nucleotides not matched to a gene: 8. CDR1 MNHEY and CDR2 SVGAGI come from the germline V gene. The CDR3 runs 14 residues.

The J gene is TRBJ2-1, the V gene TRBV4-1, with 9 positions matching TRBD2. This CDR3 has 18 amino acids. CDR1 is MGHRA and CDR2 is YSYEKL in the germline V gene. V shed 1 base and J 4 bases; nucleotides not matched to a gene: 11. The CDR3 DNA sequence: TGCGCCAGCAGCCAAGGTGCTAGTGGGGCGGGGGGGTACAATGAGCAGTTCTTC. Translating it yields CASSQGASGAGGYNEQFF.

V and J are TRBV7-9 and TRBJ1-1, with D possibly being TRBD1 (5 bases). CDR1 and CDR2 from the germline V gene are SEHNR and FQNEAQ (reference sequence). CDR3 length equals 14 residues. The V end lost 10 bases, the J end lost 6 bases, and 21 bases lay between the germline ends. The CDR3 nucleotides are TGTGCCATCCTCCCTCGGGACCCCGGGCCTGAAGCTTTCTTT. Protein product: CAILPRDPGPEAFF.

V is TRBV14 and J is TRBJ2-7, with 9 bases fitting TRBD1. V dropped 0 bases and J dropped 1; count of bases not matched to a gene: 16. Germline V CDR1 and CDR2: SGHDN, FVKESK. The CDR3 length is 20 residues. The CDR3 DNA reads as TGTGCCAGCAGCCAAGAAGAATCGGTTGAAAGGACAGGGGATTCCTACGAGCAGTACTTC. Its translation: CASSQEESVERTGDSYEQYF.

The genes are TRBV5-6 and TRBJ1-4; D is uncertain. Germline lookup yields CDR1 SGHDT and CDR2 YYEEEE. The CDR3 covers 16 residues. The V end lost 1 base, the J end lost 5 bases, and 15 bases lay between the germline ends. The CDR3 bases are TGTGCCAGCAGCTTGATGATGCCGGTGGGGAATGAAAAACTGTTTTTT. It yields the protein CASSLMMPVGNEKLFF.

The rearrangement links TRBV27 to TRBJ1-1, with D possibly matching TRBD1 (5 bases). Germline values: CDR1 MNHEY, CDR2 SMNVEV (reference sequence). The CDR3 is 13 residues long. Trimming removed 0 bases from V and 4 bases from J, with 6 bases in between. The CDR3 coding sequence is TGTGCCAGCAGTTTATCGGGGCCCACTGAAGCTTTCTTT. The encoded protein is CASSLSGPTEAFF.

Concerning this clone itself: The same CDR3 also results from other DNA sequences found in this sample. This rearrangement joins TRBV5-4 to TRBJ2-1, with a tentative D call TRBD2 (5 bases). Germline V gene data show CDR1 as SGHNT and CDR2 as YYREEE (reference sequence). The CDR3 contains 13 residues. Trimming shortened V by 2 bases and J by 5 bases, and 8 bases separated the two germline ends. The DNA of the CDR3 is TGTGCCAGCAGCTTCCCCGGGAACAATGAGCAGTTCTTC. This encodes CASSFPGNNEQFF.

This rearrangement joins TRBV29-1 to TRBJ2-3; tentative D call: TRBD2 (6 bases). V lost 1 base and J lost 3, with 14 bases in between. Germline V gives CDR1 SQVTM, CDR2 ANQGSEA. CDR3 length equals 15 residues. This chain's CDR3 is CSVEVVGGITDTQYF. The CDR3 coding sequence is TGCAGCGTTGAAGTTGTAGGAGGGATAACAGATACGCAGTATTTT.

The V call is TRBV19, the J call TRBJ1-2, with 8 bases lining up with TRBD1. The CDR3 consists of 15 residues. CDR1 is LNHDA and CDR2 is SQIVND in the germline V gene (reference sequence). J gave up 2 bases and V 4 bases, and 6 bases lay outside the gene matches. The CDR3 spells CASSNRQGANYGYTF. CDR3 DNA sequence: TGTGCCAGTAGTAATCGGCAGGGGGCAAACTATGGCTACACCTTC.

The chain recombines TRBV5-1 with TRBJ1-1, with D perhaps matching TRBD1 (5 bases). This CDR3 is built from 15 residues. Trimming removed 1 base from V and 3 bases from J, with 13 bases in between. The germline gives CDR1 SGHRS, CDR2 YFSETQ. Written as DNA, the CDR3 is TGCGCCAGCAGCTTGAGTGGGGGAGGGGACACTGAAGCTTTCTTT. Its protein product is CASSLSGGGDTEAFF.

The V and J genes are TRBV10-2 and TRBJ2-1, with D tentatively TRBD1 or TRBD2 (5 bases each). The CDR3 is made up of 15 amino acids. Trimming took off 1 base at V and 8 bases at J, with 15 bases between the two ends. Germline V gives CDR1 WSHSY, CDR2 SAAADI. For the CDR3, the DNA is TGCGCCAGCAGTGAGTGGGGGTTGTCCGGCGATGAGCAGTTCTTC. Its protein is CASSEWGLSGDEQFF.

The chain couples TRBV4-1 to TRBJ2-1, with D possibly TRBD1 on 5 matching bases. Between the trimmed V and J ends, which lost 0 bases and 5 bases, there was a span of 11 bases. CDR3 length equals 15 residues. Germline V lookup: CDR1 MGHRA, CDR2 YSYEKL. The CDR3 protein is CASSQDPAGHNEQFF. CDR3 nucleotides: TGCGCCAGCAGCCAAGATCCGGCAGGGCACAATGAGCAGTTCTTC.

The chain has TRBV7-9 and TRBJ1-1, with D possibly TRBD1 on 6 matching bases. From germline, CDR1 is SEHNR and CDR2 FQNEAQ (reference sequence). The CDR3 totals 16 residues. V shed 1 base and J shed 3 bases, with 15 bases lying between them. This CDR3 is CASSLVNAGVDTEAFF. The CDR3 nucleotides read TGTGCCAGCAGCTTAGTGAACGCAGGGGTTGACACTGAAGCTTTCTTT.

V gene TRBV29-1 combines with J gene TRBJ2-2, with D possibly being TRBD2 (6 bases). Trimming cost V 6 bases and J 1 base, with 9 bases left between them. In germline, CDR1 is SQVTM, CDR2 ANQGSEA. This CDR3 has 13 residues. In nucleotides, the CDR3 is TGCAGCGTCTGGGGAGGGAACACCGGGGAGCTGTTTTTT. Amino acids: CSVWGGNTGELFF.

V and J are TRBV11-2 and TRBJ2-7; TRBD1 aligns across 7 bases. The CDR3 extends over 13 amino acids. Looked up from germline, CDR1 is SGHAT and CDR2 is FQNNGV. The V gene end was trimmed by 5 bases and the J gene end by 3 bases; junction bases not matched to a gene: 4. CDR3 protein: CASSRQGNYEQYF. The CDR3, as DNA: TGTGCCAGCAGCCGACAGGGAAACTACGAGCAGTACTTC.

This sequence joins TRBV5-6 and TRBJ1-1; D unresolved. With 1 base removed from V and 0 bases from J, the gap between germline ends came to 4 bases. Germline V gene data show CDR1 as SGHDT and CDR2 as YYEEEE. The CDR3 is 13 amino acids. The CDR3 nucleotides are TGTGCCAGCAGCTTGACCCTGAACACTGAAGCTTTCTTT. This translates into CASSLTLNTEAFF.

The rearrangement uses TRBV7-9 and TRBJ2-5; D is unresolved. The CDR3 runs to 14 residues. V was clipped by 2 bases and J by 4 bases, with 11 bases between them. Germline-derived CDR1 and CDR2 are SEHNR and FQNEAQ (reference sequence). In DNA, the CDR3 is TGTGCCAGCAGCTTAATAGTGGGTCGAGAGACCCAGTACTTC. Translated: CASSLIVGRETQYF. Full variable domain (rest looked up from reference TRBV7-9 and TRBJ2-5): DTGVSQNPRHKITKRGQNVTFRCDPISEHNRLYWYRQTLGQGPEFLTYFQNEAQLEKSRLLSDRFSAERPKGSFSTLEIQRTEQGDSAMYLCASSLIVGRETQYFGPGTRLLVL.

This clone was counted a single time. This sequence joins TRBV4-1 and TRBJ1-1; 8 bases line up with TRBD1. The CDR3 has 16 amino acids. Per the germline V gene, CDR1 is MGHRA and CDR2 is YSYEKL. The junction had 6 bases not matched to a gene; V was cut back by 3 bases and J by 0 bases. CDR3 residues: CASSHQGTGLNTEAFF. Here the CDR3 DNA reads TGCGCCAGCAGCCATCAAGGGACAGGTTTGAACACTGAAGCTTTCTTT.

V and J are TRBV27 and TRBJ2-7; 10 bases are a match to TRBD1. Germline-derived CDR1 and CDR2 are MNHEY and SMNVEV (reference sequence). The CDR3 is 14 amino acids. V dropped 5 bases and J dropped 6; count of bases not matched to a gene: 7. This CDR3 reads CASSAGTGVSEQYF. The DNA of the CDR3 is TGTGCCAGCAGTGCCGGGACAGGGGTAAGCGAGCAGTACTTC.

The chain has TRBV4-1 and TRBJ2-7; 7 nucleotides match TRBD2. V lost 4 bases, J lost 3 bases, and 3 bases stayed unmatched. Per germline, CDR1 MGHRA and CDR2 YSYEKL. The CDR3 consists of 13 residues. The CDR3 nucleotides are TGCGCCAGCAGCCTCTCGGGGGGCTACGAGCAGTACTTC. Protein: CASSLSGGYEQYF.

This chain joins TRBV6-1 and TRBJ2-7; D unclear. The CDR3 length is 13 residues. Trimming took off 7 bases at V and 4 bases at J, with 14 bases between the two ends. Germline-derived CDR1 and CDR2 are MNHNS and SASEGT. CDR3 amino acids: CASTPFGLYEQYF. The CDR3 bases are TGTGCCAGCACCCCTTTCGGGCTGTACGAGCAGTACTTC.

The chain employs TRBV27 and TRBJ1-2; tentatively, D is TRBD1 (5 bases). V dropped 0 bases and J dropped 2 bases, with 10 bases sitting between them. The CDR3 length is 15 residues. In germline, CDR1 is MNHEY, CDR2 SMNVEV (reference sequence). Here the CDR3 DNA reads TGTGCCAGCAGTTTATCCTACGACAGCAACTATGGCTACACCTTC. Its translation is CASSLSYDSNYGYTF.

The chain carries TRBV11-2 and TRBJ2-1, with TRBD2 matching over 9 bases. Germline-derived CDR1 and CDR2 are SGHAT and FQNNGV. CDR3 length: 14 amino acids. V trimming: 3 bases; J trimming: 8 bases; junction bases outside the gene matches: 5. CDR3 region: CASSFLAGGDEQFF. The CDR3, as DNA: TGTGCCAGCAGCTTTCTGGCGGGGGGGGATGAGCAGTTCTTC.

V and J are TRBV6-6 and TRBJ2-1; TRBD2 matches at 8 bases. This CDR3 has 14 residues. V was pared by 6 bases and J by 4 bases, with 5 bases of the junction left unmatched. Germline V gene sequence: CDR1 MNHNY, CDR2 SVGAGI (reference sequence). This CDR3 is CASRPGLGYNEQFF. The DNA of the CDR3 is TGTGCCAGCAGACCGGGACTAGGATACAATGAGCAGTTCTTC.